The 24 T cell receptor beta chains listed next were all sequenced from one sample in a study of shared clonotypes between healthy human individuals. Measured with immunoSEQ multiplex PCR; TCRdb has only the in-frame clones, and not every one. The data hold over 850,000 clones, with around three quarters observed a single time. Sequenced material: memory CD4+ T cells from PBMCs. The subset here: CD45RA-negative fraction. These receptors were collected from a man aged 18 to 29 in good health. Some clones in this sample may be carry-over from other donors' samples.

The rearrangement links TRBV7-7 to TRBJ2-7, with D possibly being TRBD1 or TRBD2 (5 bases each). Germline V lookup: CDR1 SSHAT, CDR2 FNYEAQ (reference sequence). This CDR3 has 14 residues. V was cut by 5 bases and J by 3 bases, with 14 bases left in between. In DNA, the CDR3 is TGTGCCAGCAGCCGGGCCGGGGCCGGCTACGAGCAGTACTTC. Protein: CASSRAGAGYEQYF.

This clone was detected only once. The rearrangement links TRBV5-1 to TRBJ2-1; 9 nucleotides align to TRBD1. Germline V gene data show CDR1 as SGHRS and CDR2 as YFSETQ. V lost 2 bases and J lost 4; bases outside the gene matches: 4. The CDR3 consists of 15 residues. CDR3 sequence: CASSFTGGPYNEQFF. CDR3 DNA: TGCGCCAGCAGCTTCACAGGGGGCCCTTACAATGAGCAGTTCTTC.

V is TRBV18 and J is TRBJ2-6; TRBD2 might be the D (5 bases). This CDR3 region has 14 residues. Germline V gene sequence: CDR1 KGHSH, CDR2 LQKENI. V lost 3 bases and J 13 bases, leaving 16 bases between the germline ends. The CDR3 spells CASSPVEGLRVLTF. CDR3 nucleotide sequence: TGTGCCAGCTCACCGGTTGAGGGCCTAAGAGTCCTGACTTTC.

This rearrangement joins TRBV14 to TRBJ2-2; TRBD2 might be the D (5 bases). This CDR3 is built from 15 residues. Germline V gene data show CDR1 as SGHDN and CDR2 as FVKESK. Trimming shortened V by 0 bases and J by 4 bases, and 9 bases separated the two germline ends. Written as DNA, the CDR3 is TGTGCCAGCAGCCAAGATTGGGGAGTCACCGGGGAGCTGTTTTTT. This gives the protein CASSQDWGVTGELFF.

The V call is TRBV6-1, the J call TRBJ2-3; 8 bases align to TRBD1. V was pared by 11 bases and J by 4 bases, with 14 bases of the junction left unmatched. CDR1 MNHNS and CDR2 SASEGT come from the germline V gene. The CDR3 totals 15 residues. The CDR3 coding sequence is TGTGCCCACTCGGGACAGGTCCAATTCCCAGATACGCAGTATTTT. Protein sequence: CAHSGQVQFPDTQYF.

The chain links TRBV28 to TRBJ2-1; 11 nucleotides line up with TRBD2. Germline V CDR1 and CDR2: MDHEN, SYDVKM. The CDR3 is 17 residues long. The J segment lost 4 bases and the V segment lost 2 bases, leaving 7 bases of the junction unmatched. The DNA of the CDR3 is TGTGCCAGCAGTTTAGAGCTAGCGGGAGGTGGATACAATGAGCAGTTCTTC. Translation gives CASSLELAGGGYNEQFF.

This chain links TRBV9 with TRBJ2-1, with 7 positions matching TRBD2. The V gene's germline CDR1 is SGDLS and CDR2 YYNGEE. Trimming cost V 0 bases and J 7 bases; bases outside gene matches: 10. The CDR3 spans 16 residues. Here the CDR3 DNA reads TGTGCCAGCAGCGTAGACAGCGGGACGGGTGCAAATGAGCAGTTCTTC. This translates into CASSVDSGTGANEQFF.

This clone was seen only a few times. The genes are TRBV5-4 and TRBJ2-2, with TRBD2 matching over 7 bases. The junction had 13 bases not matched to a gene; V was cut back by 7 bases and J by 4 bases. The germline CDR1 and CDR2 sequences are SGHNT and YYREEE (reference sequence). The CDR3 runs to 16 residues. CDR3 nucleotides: TGTGCCAGCGGGGCCGGCGGGAGAGGTGGCACCGGGGAGCTGTTTTTT. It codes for CASGAGGRGGTGELFF.

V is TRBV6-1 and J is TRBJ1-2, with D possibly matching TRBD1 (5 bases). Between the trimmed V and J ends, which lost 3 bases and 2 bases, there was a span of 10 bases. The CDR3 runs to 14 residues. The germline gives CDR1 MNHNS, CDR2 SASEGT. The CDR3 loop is CASSDNRLNYGYTF. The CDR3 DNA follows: TGTGCCAGCAGTGATAACAGGCTCAACTATGGCTACACCTTC.

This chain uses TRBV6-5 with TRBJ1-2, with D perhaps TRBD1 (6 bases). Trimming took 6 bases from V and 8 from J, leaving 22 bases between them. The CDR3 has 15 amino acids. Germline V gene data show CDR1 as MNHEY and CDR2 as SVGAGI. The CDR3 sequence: CASREGGSLSLGYTF. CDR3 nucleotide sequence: TGTGCCAGCAGAGAGGGGGGCTCGTTGTCTTTAGGCTACACCTTC.

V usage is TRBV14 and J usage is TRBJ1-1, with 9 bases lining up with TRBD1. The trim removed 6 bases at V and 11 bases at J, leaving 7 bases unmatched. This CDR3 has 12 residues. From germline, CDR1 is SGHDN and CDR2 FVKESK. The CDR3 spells CASSIGQGWAFF. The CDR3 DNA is TGTGCCAGCAGTATTGGACAGGGGTGGGCTTTCTTT.

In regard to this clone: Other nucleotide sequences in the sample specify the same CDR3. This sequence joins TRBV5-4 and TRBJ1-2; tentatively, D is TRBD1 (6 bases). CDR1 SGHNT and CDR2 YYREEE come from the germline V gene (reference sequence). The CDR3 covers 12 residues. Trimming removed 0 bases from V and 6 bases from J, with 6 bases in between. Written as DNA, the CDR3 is TGTGCCAGCAGCTTGGCAGGGGATGGCTACACCTTC. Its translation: CASSLAGDGYTF.

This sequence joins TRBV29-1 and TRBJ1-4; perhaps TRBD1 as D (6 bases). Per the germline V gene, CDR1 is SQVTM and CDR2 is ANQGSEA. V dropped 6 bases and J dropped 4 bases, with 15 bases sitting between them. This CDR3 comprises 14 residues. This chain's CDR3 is CSVAAPGVNEKLFF. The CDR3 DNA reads TGCAGCGTGGCTGCCCCAGGGGTTAATGAAAAACTGTTTTTT. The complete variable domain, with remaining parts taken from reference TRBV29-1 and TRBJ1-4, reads SAVISQKPSRDICQRGTSLTIQCQVDSQVTMMFWYRQQPGQSLTLIATANQGSEATYESGFVIDKFPISRPNLTFSTLTVSNMSPEDSSIYLCSVAAPGVNEKLFFGSGTQLSVL.

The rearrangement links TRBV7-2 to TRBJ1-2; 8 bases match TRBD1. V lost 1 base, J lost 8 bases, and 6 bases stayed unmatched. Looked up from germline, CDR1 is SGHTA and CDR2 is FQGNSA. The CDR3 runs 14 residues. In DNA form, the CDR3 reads TGTGCCAGCAGCTTAGTGAGCAGGGGGCTCGGCTACACCTTC. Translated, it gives CASSLVSRGLGYTF. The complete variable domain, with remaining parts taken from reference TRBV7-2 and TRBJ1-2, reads GAGVSQSPSNKVTEKGKDVELRCDPISGHTALYWYRQSLGQGLEFLIYFQGNSAPDKSGLPSDRFSAERTGGSVSTLTIQRTQQEDSAVYLCASSLVSRGLGYTFGSGTRLTVV.

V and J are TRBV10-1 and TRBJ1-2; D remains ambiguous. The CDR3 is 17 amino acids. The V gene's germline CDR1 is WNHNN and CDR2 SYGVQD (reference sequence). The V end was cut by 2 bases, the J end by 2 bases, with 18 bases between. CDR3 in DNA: TGCGCCAGCAGTGAGGCGGTCCGGCGAGGCGGCAACTATGGCTACACCTTC. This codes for CASSEAVRRGGNYGYTF.

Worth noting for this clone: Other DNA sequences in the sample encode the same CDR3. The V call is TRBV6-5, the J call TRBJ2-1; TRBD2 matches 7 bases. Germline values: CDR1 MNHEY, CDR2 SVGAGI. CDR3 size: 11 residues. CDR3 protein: CASRRGNEQFF. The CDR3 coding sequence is TGTGCTTCTAGGCGGGGGAATGAGCAGTTCTTC.

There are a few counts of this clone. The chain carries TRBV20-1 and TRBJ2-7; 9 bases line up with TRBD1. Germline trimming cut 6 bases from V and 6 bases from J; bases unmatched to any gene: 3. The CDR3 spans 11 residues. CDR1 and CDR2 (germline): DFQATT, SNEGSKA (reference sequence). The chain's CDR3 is CSAGGQGEQYF. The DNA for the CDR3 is TGCAGTGCGGGGGGACAGGGCGAGCAGTACTTC.

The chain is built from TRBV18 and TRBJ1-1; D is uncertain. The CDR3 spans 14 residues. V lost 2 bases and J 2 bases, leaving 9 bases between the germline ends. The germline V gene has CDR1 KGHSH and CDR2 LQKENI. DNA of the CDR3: TGTGCCAGCTCACCAATCGACGGTAACACTGAAGCTTTCTTT. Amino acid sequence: CASSPIDGNTEAFF. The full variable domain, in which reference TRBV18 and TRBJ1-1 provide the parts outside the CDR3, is NAGVMQNPRHLVRRRGQEARLRCSPMKGHSHVYWYRQLPEEGLKFMVYLQKENIIDESGMPKERFSAEFPKEGPSILRIQQVVRGDSAAYFCASSPIDGNTEAFFGQGTRLTVV.

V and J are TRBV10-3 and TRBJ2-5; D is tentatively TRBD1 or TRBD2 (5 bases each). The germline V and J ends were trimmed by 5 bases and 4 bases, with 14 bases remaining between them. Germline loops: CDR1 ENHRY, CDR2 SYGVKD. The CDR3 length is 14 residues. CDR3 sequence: CAISPGHGGETQYF. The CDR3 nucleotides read TGTGCCATCAGTCCGGGCCATGGGGGAGAGACCCAGTACTTC.

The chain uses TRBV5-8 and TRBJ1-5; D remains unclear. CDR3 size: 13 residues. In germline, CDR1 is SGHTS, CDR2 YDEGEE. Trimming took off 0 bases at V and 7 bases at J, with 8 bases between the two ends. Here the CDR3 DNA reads TGTGCCAGCAGCTTGGAGTCCCGGCAGCCCCAGCATTTT. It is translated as CASSLESRQPQHF.

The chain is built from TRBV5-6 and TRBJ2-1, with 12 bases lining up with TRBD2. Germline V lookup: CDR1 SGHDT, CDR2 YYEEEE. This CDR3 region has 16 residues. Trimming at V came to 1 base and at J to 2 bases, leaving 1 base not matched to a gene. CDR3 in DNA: TGTGCCAGCAGCTTGAGGACTAGCGGGGCCTACAATGAGCAGTTCTTC. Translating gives CASSLRTSGAYNEQFF.

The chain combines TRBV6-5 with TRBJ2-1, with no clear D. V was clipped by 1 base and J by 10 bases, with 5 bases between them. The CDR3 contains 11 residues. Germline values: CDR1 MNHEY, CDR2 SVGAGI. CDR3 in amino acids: CASSYLGEQFF. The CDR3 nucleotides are TGTGCCAGCAGTTACTTAGGGGAGCAGTTCTTC.

The CDR3 protein is CASSQVGSGLSRYEQYF. The CDR3 coding sequence is TGTGCCAGCAGCCAAGTAGGGTCGGGACTAAGCCGCTACGAGCAGTACTTC. The V call is TRBV14, the J call TRBJ2-7; TRBD2 matches 7 bases. The CDR3 extends over 17 amino acids. Germline CDR1 reads SGHDN; CDR2 reads FVKESK. V shed 1 base and J 3 bases; nucleotides not matched to a gene: 12.

The CDR3 is CASSPGGASKETQYF. The CDR3 bases are TGTGCCAGCAGCCCTGGGGGGGCTTCGAAAGAGACCCAGTACTTC. This rearrangement joins TRBV2 to TRBJ2-5, with D possibly matching TRBD2 (7 bases). The V and J ends lost 6 bases and 3 bases respectively, with 17 bases between them. CDR1 is SNHLY, CDR2 FYNNEI, per germline. The CDR3 has 15 residues.